This T cell receptor beta chain was documented in a study of T cell responses to AZD1222 COVID-19 vaccine. The assay was immunoSEQ multiplex PCR, and TCRdb's table has in-frame clones only and misses some. The sample lists 120,000 or so clones; roughly 89% were seen once. Deletions cut 1 base from V and 10 bases from J, with 8 bases between. Germline-derived CDR1 and CDR2 are LGHDT and YNNKEL (reference sequence). There are 13 residues in the CDR3. The material was peripheral blood, obtained on day 0 of MenACWY control vaccination. The rearrangement links TRBV3-1 (or the pseudogene TRBV3-2) to TRBJ1-6; D is uncertain. This receptor was identified in an adult in good health. Here the CDR3 reads CASSQVVDSPLHF. The DNA for the CDR3 is TGTGCCAGCAGCCAAGTCGTCGACTCACCCCTCCACTTT.